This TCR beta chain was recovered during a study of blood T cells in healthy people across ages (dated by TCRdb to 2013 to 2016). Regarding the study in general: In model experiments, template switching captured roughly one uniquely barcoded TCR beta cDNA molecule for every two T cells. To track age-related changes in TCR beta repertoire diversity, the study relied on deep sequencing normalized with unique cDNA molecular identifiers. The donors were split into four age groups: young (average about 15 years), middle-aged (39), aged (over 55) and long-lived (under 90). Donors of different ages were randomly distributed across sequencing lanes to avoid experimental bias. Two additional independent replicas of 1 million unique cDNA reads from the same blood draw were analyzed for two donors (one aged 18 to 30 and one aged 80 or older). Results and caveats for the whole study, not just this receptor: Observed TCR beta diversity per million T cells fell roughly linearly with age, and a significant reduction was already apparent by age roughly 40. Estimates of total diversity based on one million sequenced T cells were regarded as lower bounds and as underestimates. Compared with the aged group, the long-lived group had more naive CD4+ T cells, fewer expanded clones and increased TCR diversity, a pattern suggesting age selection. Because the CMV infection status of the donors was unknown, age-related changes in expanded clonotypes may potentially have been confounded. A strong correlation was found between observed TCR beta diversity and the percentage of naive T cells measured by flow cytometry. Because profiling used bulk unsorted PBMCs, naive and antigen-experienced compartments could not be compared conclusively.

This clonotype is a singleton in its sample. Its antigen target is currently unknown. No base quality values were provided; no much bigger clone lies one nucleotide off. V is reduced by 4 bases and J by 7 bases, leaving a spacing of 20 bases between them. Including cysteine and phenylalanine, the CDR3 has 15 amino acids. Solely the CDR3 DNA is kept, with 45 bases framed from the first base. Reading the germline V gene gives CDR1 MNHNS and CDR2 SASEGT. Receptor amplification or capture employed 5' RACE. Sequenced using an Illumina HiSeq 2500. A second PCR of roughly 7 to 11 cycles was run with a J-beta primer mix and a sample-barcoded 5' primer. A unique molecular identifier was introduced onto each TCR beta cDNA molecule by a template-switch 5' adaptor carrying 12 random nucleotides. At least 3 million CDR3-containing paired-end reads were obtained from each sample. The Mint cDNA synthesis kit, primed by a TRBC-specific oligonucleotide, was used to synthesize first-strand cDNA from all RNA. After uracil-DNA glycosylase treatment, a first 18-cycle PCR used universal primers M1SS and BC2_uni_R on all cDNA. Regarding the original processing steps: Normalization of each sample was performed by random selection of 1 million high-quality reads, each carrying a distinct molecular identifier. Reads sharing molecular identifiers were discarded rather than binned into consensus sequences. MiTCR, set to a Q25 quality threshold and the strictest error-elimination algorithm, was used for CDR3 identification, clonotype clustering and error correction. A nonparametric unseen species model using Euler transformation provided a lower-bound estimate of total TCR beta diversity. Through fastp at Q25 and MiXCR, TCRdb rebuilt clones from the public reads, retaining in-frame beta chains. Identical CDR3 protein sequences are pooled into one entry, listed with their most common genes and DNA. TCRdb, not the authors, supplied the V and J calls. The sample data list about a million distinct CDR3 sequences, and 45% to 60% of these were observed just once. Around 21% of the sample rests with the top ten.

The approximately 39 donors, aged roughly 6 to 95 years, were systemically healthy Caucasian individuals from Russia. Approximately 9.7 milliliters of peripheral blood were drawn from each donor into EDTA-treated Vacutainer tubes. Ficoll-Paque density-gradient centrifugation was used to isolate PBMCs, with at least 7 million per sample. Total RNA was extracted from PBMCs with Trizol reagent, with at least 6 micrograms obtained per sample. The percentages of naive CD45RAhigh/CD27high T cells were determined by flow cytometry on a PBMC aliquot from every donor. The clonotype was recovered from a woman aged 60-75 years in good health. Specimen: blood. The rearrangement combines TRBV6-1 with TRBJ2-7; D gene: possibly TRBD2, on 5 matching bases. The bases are TGTGCCAGCAGTGTAGAAGCGACTACCTACAATGAGCAGTACTTC. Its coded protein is CASSVEATTYNEQYF.